Shown below are 24 T cell receptor beta chains from a single sample sequenced in a study of technical replicates of blood from several donors. TCRdb keeps only in-frame clones here, not all; method: immunoSEQ multiplex PCR. The table records around 81,000 clones, roughly 95% of them present only once. Sequencing was carried out using T cells isolated from PBMCs. These receptors came from a human donor in good health.

This clone has only one observation. The chain joins TRBV6-1 to TRBJ1-5; D is unclear. The V and J ends lost 1 base and 6 bases respectively, with 7 bases between them. The CDR3 sequence is 13 residues long. CDR1 and CDR2 (germline): MNHNS, SASEGT. CDR3 region: CASSEVGSQPQHF. CDR3 coding DNA: TGTGCCAGCAGTGAAGTAGGGAGTCAGCCCCAGCATTTT.

A single count supports this clone. This CDR3 reads CAWGASNTEAFF. The CDR3 DNA reads TGTGCCTGGGGGGCCTCGAACACTGAAGCTTTCTTT. This chain uses TRBV30 with TRBJ1-1; TRBD1 is a possible D gene (5 bases). With 5 bases removed from V and 1 base from J, the gap between germline ends came to 8 bases. There are 12 residues in the CDR3. Germline V lookup: CDR1 GTSNPN, CDR2 SVGIG (reference sequence).

This chain links TRBV28 with TRBJ2-5; 8 bases are a match to TRBD2. The CDR3 consists of 15 residues. Germline CDR1 is MDHEN and CDR2 is SYDVKM. The V segment lost 11 bases and the J segment 0 bases; nucleotides outside the gene matches: 11. CDR3 protein: CAVSIAGLYQETQYF. The CDR3 DNA reads TGTGCCGTGTCTATAGCGGGATTGTACCAAGAGACCCAGTACTTC.

The chain has TRBV4-1 and TRBJ2-1; 13 bases map to TRBD2. Germline CDR1 is MGHRA and CDR2 is YSYEKL. With 2 bases clipped from V and 1 base from J, the junction kept 2 bases outside the gene matches. The CDR3 extends over 17 amino acids. CDR3: CASSQPGLAGSYNEQFF. The CDR3 coding sequence is TGCGCCAGCAGCCAACCGGGACTAGCGGGATCCTACAATGAGCAGTTCTTC.

This sequence joins TRBV28 and TRBJ2-7; TRBD2 might be the D (5 bases). Trimming stripped 4 bases from V and 0 bases from J, with 10 bases between. This CDR3 contains 14 residues. Germline assignment: CDR1 MDHEN and CDR2 SYDVKM. DNA of the CDR3: TGTGCCAGCAGTTCCCTAGCAGGCTCCTACGAGCAGTACTTC. It codes for CASSSLAGSYEQYF.

The chain employs TRBV7-3 and TRBJ2-1, with a weak D call TRBD1 (6 bases). The CDR3 runs 15 residues. Trimming removed 0 bases at V and 1 base at J, with 7 bases between. Per the germline V gene, CDR1 is SGHTA and CDR2 is FQGTGA. The CDR3 nucleotides are TGTGCCAGCAGCTTAACTACAGGGTCCTACAATGAGCAGTTCTTC. This encodes CASSLTTGSYNEQFF.

This clone was seen just once. The chain has TRBV6-1 and TRBJ1-5; possibly TRBD1 for D (6 bases). V was cut by 4 bases and J by 3 bases, with 19 bases left in between. The germline gives CDR1 MNHNS, CDR2 SASEGT. The CDR3 has 17 residues. As DNA, the CDR3 is TGTGCCAGCAGTGCTATAGCCCTGGGACAATTCAATCAGCCCCAGCATTTT. Its translation: CASSAIALGQFNQPQHF.

The chain recombines TRBV2 with TRBJ2-7, with 7 bases lining up with TRBD2. The CDR3 loop spans 10 amino acids. The J segment lost 10 bases and the V segment lost 7 bases, leaving 4 bases of the junction unmatched. CDR1 and CDR2 from the germline V gene are SNHLY and FYNNEI. As DNA, the CDR3 is TGTGCCAGCAAATCGGGAGGCCAGTACTTC. Translating it yields CASKSGGQYF.

The chain uses TRBV6-1 and TRBJ2-7; tentative D call: TRBD2 (5 bases). There are 12 residues in the CDR3. V lost 7 bases and J 3 bases, leaving 10 bases between the germline ends. From germline, CDR1 is MNHNS and CDR2 SASEGT. CDR3: CASTFDYYEQYF. CDR3 sequence (DNA): TGTGCCAGCACATTCGACTACTACGAGCAGTACTTC.

The CDR3 loop reads CASRQEGTGGNTIYF. The CDR3 bases are TGTGCCAGCAGACAAGAGGGGACAGGGGGAAACACCATATATTTT. This chain links TRBV6-5 with TRBJ1-3; TRBD1 aligns across 9 bases. The J segment lost 4 bases and the V segment lost 6 bases, leaving 7 bases of the junction unmatched. Germline V gives CDR1 MNHEY, CDR2 SVGAGI. The CDR3 totals 15 residues.

This rearrangement joins TRBV2 to TRBJ2-3; D may be TRBD2 (6 bases). Trimming left V 6 bases short and J 4 bases short, with 11 bases between. CDR3 size: 13 residues. Germline-derived CDR1 and CDR2 are SNHLY and FYNNEI. DNA of the CDR3: TGTGCCAGCAGACGGGAGTCGGCAGATACGCAGTATTTT. Translated: CASRRESADTQYF.

V usage is TRBV5-4 and J usage is TRBJ2-2, with D maybe TRBD2 (6 bases). This CDR3 is 15 amino acids long. V lost 3 bases and J 2 bases, leaving 11 bases between the germline ends. CDR1 and CDR2 from the germline V gene are SGHNT and YYREEE (reference sequence). The CDR3 loop is CASSSSVSNTGELFF. The DNA for the CDR3 is TGTGCCAGCAGCTCTAGCGTTTCTAACACCGGGGAGCTGTTTTTT.

The chain is built from TRBV6-5 and TRBJ1-2; D perhaps matches TRBD1 (6 bases). From germline, CDR1 is MNHEY and CDR2 SVGAGI. Trimming shortened V by 0 bases and J by 1 base, and 9 bases separated the two germline ends. The CDR3 length is 15 residues. The CDR3 region is CASSYSRGINYGYTF. The CDR3 coding sequence is TGTGCCAGCAGTTACTCGAGGGGGATTAACTATGGCTACACCTTC.

V is TRBV6-5 and J is TRBJ1-5, with D unclear. This CDR3 region has 13 residues. Trimming cost V 0 bases and J 5 bases, with 5 bases left between them. Germline V gives CDR1 MNHEY, CDR2 SVGAGI. CDR3 sequence reads: CASSYSSDQPQHF. The CDR3 bases are TGTGCCAGCAGTTACTCGTCCGATCAGCCCCAGCATTTT.

This CDR3 is CASSDSDRDIPEAFF. CDR3 DNA: TGTGCCAGCAGTGACTCTGACAGGGACATCCCTGAAGCTTTCTTT. V is TRBV6-4 and J is TRBJ1-1, with 7 bases aligning to TRBD1. J was trimmed by 6 bases and V by 0 bases; bases with no gene match: 7. The CDR3 is 15 residues long. The germline CDR1 and CDR2 sequences are MRHNA and SNTAGT.

The genes are TRBV28 and TRBJ2-3; 8 bases fit TRBD1. Trimming removed 6 bases from V and 1 base from J; junction bases left unmatched: 6. Germline CDR1 is MDHEN and CDR2 is SYDVKM. This CDR3 has 15 residues. This chain's CDR3 is CASSRTGLGTDTQYF. CDR3 bases: TGTGCCAGCAGCCGGACAGGGCTCGGCACAGATACGCAGTATTTT.

The rearrangement joins TRBV7-8 to TRBJ2-5; TRBD1 matches 7 bases. The CDR3 spans 14 residues. Germline CDR1 is SGHVS and CDR2 is FQNEAQ. The V gene end was trimmed by 4 bases and the J gene end by 3 bases; junction bases not matched to a gene: 5. CDR3 DNA sequence: TGTGCCAGCAGCTCGGGACAGCCGAAAGAGACCCAGTACTTC. It yields the protein CASSSGQPKETQYF.

This rearrangement joins TRBV9 to TRBJ1-2, with TRBD1 matching 7 bases. The ends lost 0 bases at V and 4 bases at J; junction bases unmatched: 6. CDR1 is SGDLS and CDR2 is YYNGEE in the germline V gene. The CDR3 sequence is 15 residues long. The CDR3, as DNA: TGTGCCAGCAGCGTAGACACAGGGGATGGCTATGGCTACACCTTC. Its translation is CASSVDTGDGYGYTF.

The V and J genes are TRBV5-1 and TRBJ2-6, with TRBD2 matching over 11 bases. Germline V gives CDR1 SGHRS, CDR2 YFSETQ. This CDR3 is built from 17 residues. V gave up 7 bases and J gave up 4 bases; unmatched junction bases: 10. This CDR3 is CASRTRTSGPGANVLTF. CDR3 in DNA: TGCGCCAGCCGAACCAGGACTAGCGGGCCCGGGGCCAACGTCCTGACTTTC.

The chain recombines TRBV5-5 with TRBJ2-6; possibly TRBD1 for D (5 bases). V lost 1 base, J lost 0 bases, and 11 bases lay in between. Germline CDR1 reads SGHKS; CDR2 reads YYEKEE (reference sequence). The CDR3 is 17 amino acids. CDR3 in amino acids: CASSLFDRNSGANVLTF. The CDR3 DNA reads as TGTGCCAGCAGCTTGTTTGACAGAAACTCTGGGGCCAACGTCCTGACTTTC. Full variable domain (remainder filled in from reference TRBV5-5 and TRBJ2-6): DAGVTQSPTHLIKTRGQQVTLRCSPISGHKSVSWYQQVLGQGPQFIFQYYEKEERGRGNFPDRFSARQFPNYSSELNVNALLLGDSALYLCASSLFDRNSGANVLTFGAGSRLTVL.

The chain has TRBV18 and TRBJ1-1, with D unclear. The germline CDR1 and CDR2 sequences are KGHSH and LQKENI. The CDR3 is made up of 13 amino acids. V was cut by 1 base and J by 5 bases, with 8 bases left in between. The CDR3 here is CASSPQERTEAFF. In DNA form, the CDR3 reads TGTGCCAGCTCACCACAGGAGAGGACTGAAGCTTTCTTT. The complete variable domain, with remaining parts taken from reference TRBV18 and TRBJ1-1, reads NAGVMQNPRHLVRRRGQEARLRCSPMKGHSHVYWYRQLPEEGLKFMVYLQKENIIDESGMPKERFSAEFPKEGPSILRIQQVVRGDSAAYFCASSPQERTEAFFGQGTRLTVV.

The chain uses TRBV29-1 and TRBJ2-7; TRBD1 agrees at 7 bases. Germline assignment: CDR1 SQVTM and CDR2 ANQGSEA. The J segment lost 1 base and the V segment lost 2 bases, leaving 2 bases of the junction unmatched. This CDR3 is built from 13 residues. CDR3 loop: CSVEKDRSYEQYF. DNA for the CDR3: TGCAGCGTTGAAAAGGACAGGTCCTACGAGCAGTACTTC.

This chain uses TRBV5-1 with TRBJ2-1; possibly TRBD2 for D (6 bases). The CDR3 has 18 residues. Germline-derived CDR1 and CDR2 are SGHRS and YFSETQ. V shed 4 bases and J shed 0 bases, with 20 bases lying between them. CDR3 protein: CASSLEGTAGSSYNEQFF. CDR3 nucleotide sequence: TGCGCCAGCAGCCTAGAAGGGACTGCGGGGAGCTCCTACAATGAGCAGTTCTTC.

The chain employs TRBV5-1 and TRBJ2-1, with a tentative D call TRBD2 (5 bases). Trimming took off 3 bases at V and 2 bases at J, with 12 bases between the two ends. This CDR3 contains 15 residues. CDR1 is SGHRS and CDR2 is YFSETQ in the germline V gene. The CDR3 sequence is CASSSNGNPYNEQFF. DNA for the CDR3: TGCGCCAGCAGCTCGAACGGGAACCCCTACAATGAGCAGTTCTTC.